The sequence of this T cell receptor beta chain was determined in a study of cytomegalovirus exposure and HLA in healthy donors. Points from the study as a whole: Immune exposure data for these donors was limited to CMV serostatus. In a later analysis, DRB1 alleles had the most associated TCRs; HLA-C alleles the fewest. Indistinguishability led to the exclusion of some V segments, TRBV6-2 and TRBV6-3 included. Roughly uniform depth of sequencing across donors was assumed in presence/absence analyses.

On this clone: Antigen unknown.

The V gene lost 0 bases and the J gene lost 14 bases, with 10 bases spanning the gap. The CDR3 is 11 amino acids. Germline CDR1 SNHLY, CDR2 FYNNEI. The PCR ran on 60 Vbeta and 13 Jbeta primers. The data were produced by immunoSEQ multiplex PCR, yet TCRdb's version contains in-frame clones alone and is incomplete. The sample contains 110,000 or so clones, approximately 80% of which appear only once. The sample taken for sequencing was PBMCs. This clonotype was sampled from a man in his fifties in good health and CMV-seropositive. V usage is TRBV2 and J usage is TRBJ1-2, with D uncertain. The CDR3 loop is CASSEASPQTF. The CDR3 nucleotides read TGTGCCAGCAGTGAAGCGTCCCCACAAACCTTC.